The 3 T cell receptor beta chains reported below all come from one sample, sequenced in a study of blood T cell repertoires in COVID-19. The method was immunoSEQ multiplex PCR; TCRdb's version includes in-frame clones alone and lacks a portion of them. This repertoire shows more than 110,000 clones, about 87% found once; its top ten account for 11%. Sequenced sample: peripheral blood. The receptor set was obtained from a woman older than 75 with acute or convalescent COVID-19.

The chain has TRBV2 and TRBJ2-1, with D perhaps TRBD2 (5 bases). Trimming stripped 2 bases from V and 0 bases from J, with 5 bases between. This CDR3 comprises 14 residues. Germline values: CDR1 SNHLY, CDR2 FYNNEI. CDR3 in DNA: TGTGCCAGCAGTGAAAGCGGCTCCTACAATGAGCAGTTCTTC. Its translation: CASSESGSYNEQFF.

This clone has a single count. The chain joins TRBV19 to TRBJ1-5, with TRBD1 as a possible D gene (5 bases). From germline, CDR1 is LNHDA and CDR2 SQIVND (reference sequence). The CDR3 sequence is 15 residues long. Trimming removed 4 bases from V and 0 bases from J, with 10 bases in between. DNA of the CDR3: TGTGCCAGTAGTACGGGGGTCATTAGCAATCAGCCCCAGCATTTT. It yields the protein CASSTGVISNQPQHF.

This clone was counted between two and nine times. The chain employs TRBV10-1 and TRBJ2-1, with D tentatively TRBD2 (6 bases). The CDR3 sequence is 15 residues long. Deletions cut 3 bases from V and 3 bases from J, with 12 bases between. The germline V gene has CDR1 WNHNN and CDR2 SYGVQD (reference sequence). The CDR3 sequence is CASSDRSSDYNEQFF. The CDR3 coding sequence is TGCGCCAGCAGTGACCGGTCTAGCGACTACAATGAGCAGTTCTTC.